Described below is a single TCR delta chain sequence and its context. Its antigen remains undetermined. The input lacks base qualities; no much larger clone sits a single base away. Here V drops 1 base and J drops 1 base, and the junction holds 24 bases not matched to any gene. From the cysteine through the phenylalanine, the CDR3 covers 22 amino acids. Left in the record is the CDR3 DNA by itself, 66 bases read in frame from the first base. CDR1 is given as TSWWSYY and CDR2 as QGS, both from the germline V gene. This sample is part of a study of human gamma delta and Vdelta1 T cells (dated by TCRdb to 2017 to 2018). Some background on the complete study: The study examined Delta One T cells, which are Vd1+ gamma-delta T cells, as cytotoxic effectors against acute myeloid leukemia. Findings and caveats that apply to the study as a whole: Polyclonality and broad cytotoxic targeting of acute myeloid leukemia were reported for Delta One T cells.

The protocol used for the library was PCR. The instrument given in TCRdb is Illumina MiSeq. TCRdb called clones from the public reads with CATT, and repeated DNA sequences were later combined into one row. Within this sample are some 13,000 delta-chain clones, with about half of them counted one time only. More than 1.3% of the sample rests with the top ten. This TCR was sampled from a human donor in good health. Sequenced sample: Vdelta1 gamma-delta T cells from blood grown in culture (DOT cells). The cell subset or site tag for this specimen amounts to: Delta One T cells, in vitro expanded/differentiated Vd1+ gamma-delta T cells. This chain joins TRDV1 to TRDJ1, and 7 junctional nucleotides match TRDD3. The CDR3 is CALGERLTSRHAGGGFTDKLIF. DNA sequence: TGTGCTCTTGGGGAACGGCTGACTTCCCGACACGCTGGGGGGGGGTTCACCGATAAACTCATCTTT.